Included here is one T cell receptor (beta chain) sequence, with context. Its antigen specificity is not known. Per-base quality was not reported, and no clone a single base away is much larger than it. At one collaborating source in Seattle, patients were enrolled during active infection and were followed longitudinally through the course of disease. Collaborating institutions collected whole blood in K2EDTA tubes following their own protocols. For TCRbeta analysis, collaborator samples were shipped as frozen whole blood, as isolated PBMCs, or as DNA extracted from either sample type. These data belong to a study of blood T cell repertoires in COVID-19 (TCRdb year 2020). Looking at the study overall: Samples covering the acute and convalescent phases of COVID-19 were provided by collaborators in the United States, Italy and Spain. The samples were drawn from the first 160 participants of the ongoing ImmuneRACE study and from some 1,300 subjects provided by 6 global collaborators. The prospective study material was composed of cDNA or gDNA derived from T cells, B-cell-depleted T cells, or PBMCs. Where available, HLA class I and class II types were taken from metadata supplied by the sample provider and were not determined by assay-based typing. Sample metadata almost always included a de-identified subject ID, COVID-19 status, age in years and sex. The dataset comprised deeply sampled blood TCRbeta repertoires from subjects exposed to, actively infected with, or recovered from COVID-19. A freely available public database, intended as a resource for researchers studying the immune response to SARS-CoV-2, is where the repertoires were released.

What the study reported, not specific to this receptor: Clinical and demographic metadata were provided uncurated, with the amount varying by source and participant.

V loses 8 bases of germline sequence and J loses 4 bases, and the interval between the two ends is 15 bases. The CDR3 numbers 13 residues from cysteine through phenylalanine. Only the CDR3 DNA stays, 39 bases, in frame from base 1. The germline V gene (reference sequence) provides CDR1 SGHNT and CDR2 YYREEE. TCRbeta CDR3 regions were amplified from genomic DNA by means of the immunoSEQ Assay, a bias-controlled multiplex PCR. As for the authors' bioinformatics: The number of nucleated cells in each sample was estimated by amplification of reference gene primers within the assay. To quantify the absolute abundance of each unique TCRbeta CDR3 rearrangement, sequence reads were collapsed and filtered. Productive Simpson clonality was computed per sample as the square root of Simpson's diversity index over productive rearrangements. The source is immuneACCESS, and TCRdb retained only in-frame sequences with V and J called. Part of the clones is not carried over; for the studies checked, unresolved V genes explain less than half of this, and the remainder is unexplained. The D gene and trimming were derived from the DNA, and the V and J assignments and clone size from that table. Present in this sample are 70,000 to 100,000 clones, around 90% of which were seen just once. The ten largest account for approximately 20% of the sample.

The chain couples TRBV5-4 to TRBJ1-1; tentative D gene TRBD1, with 6 bases matching. Material for sequencing was peripheral blood. This TCR derives from a woman aged 55 to 70 with COVID-19, enrolled during active disease. The nucleotide sequence is TGTGCCAGAAGGGGGTTGGGCAGCACTGAAGCTTTCTTT. The translation is CARRGLGSTEAFF.